Each of the 29 T cell receptor beta chains below was sequenced from the same sample in a study of liver allograft versus peripheral blood T cells. Overall study: Liver transplant recipients had T cell receptor repertoires compared between transplanted liver and peripheral blood.

TCRdb re-analysed the reads in MiXCR, keeping a single row per CDR3 protein. The repertoire includes around 1,400 distinct CDR3 sequences, 11% of them detected once, and about 8% sits in the top ten. Receptor source: a human patient who had a liver transplant. Some T cells may arise from the graft donor.

Only a few counts were recorded for this clonotype. The chain uses TRBV11-2 and TRBJ2-7; perhaps TRBD1 as D (5 bases). V was clipped by 2 bases and J by 2 bases, with 13 bases between them. This CDR3 has 15 amino acids. Germline V lookup: CDR1 SGHAT, CDR2 FQNNGV. CDR3 coding DNA: TGTGCCAGCAGCTTACGTTCACCAGGGCCCTACGAGCAGTACTTC. It yields the protein CASSLRSPGPYEQYF.

By proportion, this clonotype is large. The gene calls are TRBV29-1 and TRBJ2-7; TRBD1 is a possible D gene (6 bases). The CDR3 spans 11 residues. Germline values: CDR1 SQVTM, CDR2 ANQGSEA. V lost 4 bases and J 6 bases, leaving 10 bases between the germline ends. In nucleotides, the CDR3 is TGCAGCGTTGGAACAGGGCTCGAGCAGTACTTC. It specifies CSVGTGLEQYF.

The chain is built from TRBV5-5 and TRBJ2-1; D uncertain. The CDR3 spans 15 residues. V was pared by 0 bases and J by 0 bases, with 7 bases between. From germline, CDR1 is SGHKS and CDR2 YYEKEE (reference sequence). The CDR3 DNA reads as TGTGCCAGCAGCTTGGACTGGAGCTCCTACAATGAGCAGTTCTTC. Amino acid sequence: CASSLDWSSYNEQFF.

This clonotype ranks as large. The CDR3 sequence is CSAGTSIDVGQYF. The CDR3, as DNA: TGCAGCGCCGGGACTAGTATTGATGTGGGGCAGTACTTC. The chain carries TRBV29-1 and TRBJ2-7, with 8 nucleotides matching TRBD2. Looked up from germline, CDR1 is SQVTM and CDR2 is ANQGSEA. V gave up 7 bases and J gave up 9 bases; unmatched junction bases: 14. This CDR3 has 13 residues.

The V gene is TRBV7-3, the J gene TRBJ2-2; TRBD2 agrees at 7 bases. Germline V gene lookup returns CDR1 SGHTA and CDR2 FQGTGA. The CDR3 length is 16 residues. Trimming cost V 2 bases and J 3 bases; bases outside gene matches: 6. The CDR3 DNA follows: TGTGCCAGCAGCTTATTTGTGGCGGGAGACACCGGGGAGCTGTTTTTT. Amino acids: CASSLFVAGDTGELFF.

The genes are TRBV2 and TRBJ2-1, with D maybe TRBD1 (5 bases). In germline, CDR1 is SNHLY, CDR2 FYNNEI. Trimming cost V 4 bases and J 0 bases, with 7 bases left between them. The CDR3 is 14 residues long. CDR3 coding DNA: TGTGCCAGCAGTGCACAGGTCTCCTACAATGAGCAGTTCTTC. This codes for CASSAQVSYNEQFF.

This clonotype was observed at least ten times. V is TRBV28 and J is TRBJ1-1, with TRBD1 as a possible D gene (6 bases). This CDR3 has 15 amino acids. Germline V gene lookup returns CDR1 MDHEN and CDR2 SYDVKM. Between the trimmed V and J ends, which lost 5 bases and 0 bases, there was a span of 13 bases. In nucleotides, the CDR3 is TGTGCCAGCAGTGTGGACAGACGAATGAACACTGAAGCTTTCTTT. Its translation is CASSVDRRMNTEAFF. Supplemented by reference TRBV28 and TRBJ1-1, the full variable domain reads DVKVTQSSRYLVKRTGEKVFLECVQDMDHENMFWYRQDPGLGLRLIYFSYDVKMKEKGDIPEGYSVSREKKERFSLILESASTNQTSMYLCASSVDRRMNTEAFFGQGTRLTVV.

By proportion, this clonotype is medium-sized. The rearrangement links TRBV6-1 to TRBJ2-7; TRBD1 aligns across 12 bases. Unmatched junction bases numbered 10, after V lost 4 bases and J lost 3 bases. This CDR3 has 17 residues. The germline CDR1 and CDR2 sequences are MNHNS and SASEGT. The CDR3 bases are TGTGCCAGCAGTGTAGACGCCGGGACAGGGGGCTTCTACGAGCAGTACTTC. Its translation: CASSVDAGTGGFYEQYF.

Within the sample, this clonotype is medium-sized. The CDR3 region has the DNA TGTGCCAGCAGCATTGAGGGGGGGAAAGGCGTTTCACCCCTCCACTTT. The encoded protein is CASSIEGGKGVSPLHF. V usage is TRBV11-2 and J usage is TRBJ1-6; D perhaps matches TRBD1 (6 bases). Trimming pared 5 bases from V and 9 bases from J, leaving 20 bases between. Per the germline V gene, CDR1 is SGHAT and CDR2 is FQNNGV. This CDR3 is 16 amino acids long.

The chain carries TRBV5-1 and TRBJ1-1; no reliable D call. From germline, CDR1 is SGHRS and CDR2 YFSETQ. The CDR3 has 14 residues. V lost 0 bases and J lost 1, with 7 bases in between. The CDR3 nucleotides read TGCGCCAGCAGCTTGGAACACCAGAACACTGAAGCTTTCTTT. This gives the protein CASSLEHQNTEAFF.

This clonotype is judged medium-sized. This sequence joins TRBV20-1 and TRBJ2-7, with 7 bases identical to TRBD2. This CDR3 contains 14 residues. CDR1 is DFQATT and CDR2 is SNEGSKA in the germline V gene (reference sequence). V shed 5 bases and J 4 bases; nucleotides not matched to a gene: 11. This CDR3 reads CSAFPAAGAYEQYF. DNA of the CDR3: TGCAGTGCTTTTCCCGCGGCGGGAGCTTACGAGCAGTACTTC.

This clonotype is classed as medium-sized. The gene calls are TRBV7-9 and TRBJ1-5, with D perhaps TRBD1 (5 bases). Germline-derived CDR1 and CDR2 are SEHNR and FQNEAQ (reference sequence). The CDR3 contains 14 residues. Between the trimmed V and J ends, which lost 4 bases and 2 bases, there was a span of 9 bases. The CDR3 loop is CASSSSGGNQPQHF. The CDR3 DNA follows: TGTGCCAGCAGCTCTTCGGGGGGCAATCAGCCCCAGCATTTT.

By sample fraction, this clonotype is large. The chain recombines TRBV15 with TRBJ1-5; D is perhaps TRBD1 (6 bases). This CDR3 contains 16 residues. Trimming took 0 bases from V and 1 from J, leaving 10 bases between them. CDR1 is LNHNV and CDR2 is YYDKDF in the germline V gene (reference sequence). CDR3 DNA sequence: TGTGCCACCAGCAGAGATAGGGGGGCGAGCAATCAGCCCCAGCATTTT. Its translation: CATSRDRGASNQPQHF.

In its sample, this clonotype ranks as medium-sized. This chain links TRBV6-1 with TRBJ2-5; D gene ambiguous. Germline-derived CDR1 and CDR2 are MNHNS and SASEGT. The V and J ends lost 6 bases and 2 bases respectively, with 4 bases between them. The CDR3 runs to 11 residues. The CDR3, as DNA: TGTGCCAGCAGGAAGCAAGAGACCCAGTACTTC. This translates into CASRKQETQYF.

This clonotype rates as large (0.1 to 1%). The chain employs TRBV28 and TRBJ1-2; D not certain. Germline V gene lookup returns CDR1 MDHEN and CDR2 SYDVKM. The CDR3 covers 11 residues. With 3 bases removed from V and 8 bases from J, the gap between germline ends came to 7 bases. In DNA, the CDR3 is TGTGCCAGCAGTTTGGGTCGAGGCTACACCTTC. Its translation is CASSLGRGYTF.

Relative to its sample, this clonotype is medium-sized (0.01 to 0.1%). This rearrangement joins TRBV9 to TRBJ1-4; D remains unclear. CDR3 size: 15 residues. The V and J ends lost 0 bases and 4 bases respectively, with 10 bases between them. Germline V gene lookup returns CDR1 SGDLS and CDR2 YYNGEE. CDR3 DNA: TGTGCCAGCAGCGTAGCTACAGACTTTAATGAAAAACTGTTTTTT. This encodes CASSVATDFNEKLFF. Full variable domain (outside the CDR3, taken from reference TRBV9 and TRBJ1-4): DSGVTQTPKHLITATGQRVTLRCSPRSGDLSVYWYQQSLDQGLQFLIQYYNGEERAKGNILERFSAQQFPDLHSELNLSSLELGDSALYFCASSVATDFNEKLFFGSGTQLSVL.

Sample share makes this clonotype large. The chain couples TRBV6-1 to TRBJ1-5, with D tentatively TRBD1 (5 bases). The ends were cut back, 6 bases at V and 8 bases at J, with 14 bases in the middle. CDR3 length: 13 residues. The germline V gene encodes CDR1 MNHNS and CDR2 SASEGT. Here the CDR3 reads CASRETGAKPQHF. CDR3 DNA: TGTGCCAGCAGAGAAACAGGTGCCAAGCCCCAGCATTTT.

This rearrangement joins TRBV5-4 to TRBJ2-5; 8 bases are a match to TRBD2. This CDR3 is built from 15 residues. J lost 5 bases, V lost 4 bases, and 10 bases had no gene match. The germline V gene has CDR1 SGHNT and CDR2 YYREEE (reference sequence). CDR3 in amino acids: CASSQERGQGETQYF. The CDR3 nucleotides are TGTGCCAGCAGCCAAGAGCGGGGGCAAGGGGAGACCCAGTACTTC.

By frequency in the sample, this clonotype is medium-sized. V gene TRBV14 combines with J gene TRBJ2-3; 10 nucleotides agree with TRBD2. Losses at the gene ends were 8 bases for V and 3 bases for J; bases not matched to a gene: 2. In germline, CDR1 is SGHDN, CDR2 FVKESK. This CDR3 contains 13 residues. This CDR3 reads CASALAGTDTQYF. The CDR3 nucleotides read TGTGCCAGCGCACTAGCGGGGACAGATACGCAGTATTTT.

This clonotype is judged large (0.1 to 1%). V is TRBV12-3 or TRBV12-4 and J is TRBJ2-1, with D possibly matching TRBD1 (6 bases). The CDR3 consists of 14 residues. The V end was cut by 3 bases, the J end by 3 bases, with 9 bases between. This CDR3 reads CASSFGDNYNEQFF. CDR3 DNA: TGTGCCAGCAGTTTTGGGGACAACTACAATGAGCAGTTCTTC.

The rearrangement joins TRBV24-1 to TRBJ1-6; 8 bases are a match to TRBD1. Germline trimming cut 1 base from V and 12 bases from J; bases unmatched to any gene: 10. Germline values: CDR1 KGHDR, CDR2 SFDVKD. The CDR3 spans 16 residues. The CDR3 loop reads CATSDFLDRENGPLHF. The CDR3 DNA sequence: TGTGCCACCAGTGATTTCCTGGACAGGGAGAATGGACCCCTCCACTTT.

On this clonotype: Since a much larger clone is just one base distant, this may be a read error. The conserved phenylalanine or tryptophan is not found at the CDR3 terminus, so this likely reflects a read error. CDR3 region: CASSLGRETQYS. CDR3 coding DNA: TGTGCCAGCAGCTTAGGGAGAGAGACCCAGTACTCC. V is TRBV7-9 and J is TRBJ2-5; D is unresolved. Per the germline V gene, CDR1 is SEHNR and CDR2 is FQNEAQ (reference sequence). CDR3 size: 12 residues. V dropped 1 base and J dropped 4 bases, with 4 bases sitting between them.

This clonotype qualifies as medium-sized. The V call is TRBV28, the J call TRBJ1-2, with TRBD1 as a possible D gene (5 bases). This CDR3 spans 13 amino acids. Germline lookup yields CDR1 MDHEN and CDR2 SYDVKM. V was trimmed by 3 bases and J by 2 bases, leaving 7 bases between them. The CDR3 nucleotides read TGTGCCAGCAGTTTCTCAGGGAACTATGGCTACACCTTC. This sequence encodes CASSFSGNYGYTF.

By share, this clonotype counts as medium-sized. The V call is TRBV28, the J call TRBJ1-5; D not certain. The V end lost 3 bases, the J end lost 3 bases, and 9 bases lay between the germline ends. This CDR3 has 14 residues. Germline CDR1 reads MDHEN; CDR2 reads SYDVKM. The CDR3 DNA reads as TGTGCCAGCAGTTTTCGGCAGCCCAATCAGCCCCAGCATTTT. Its translation: CASSFRQPNQPQHF.

V and J are TRBV4-2 and TRBJ2-7; 7 bases line up with TRBD2. Trimming removed 1 base from V and 3 bases from J; junction bases left unmatched: 6. Germline CDR1 and CDR2: LGHNA and YNFKEQ. The CDR3 sequence is 15 residues long. The CDR3 here is CASSQGLAEVYEQYF. CDR3 DNA: TGTGCCAGCAGCCAAGGGCTAGCGGAAGTCTACGAGCAGTACTTC.

This chain links TRBV19 with TRBJ2-7; 7 bases align to TRBD1. Per germline, CDR1 LNHDA and CDR2 SQIVND (reference sequence). There are 14 residues in the CDR3. The V gene end was trimmed by 5 bases and the J gene end by 2 bases; junction bases not matched to a gene: 6. CDR3 sequence reads: CASSADRTTYEQYF. The CDR3 coding sequence is TGTGCCAGTAGTGCGGACAGGACCACCTACGAGCAGTACTTC. The full variable domain, rest sourced from reference TRBV19 and TRBJ2-7, is DGGITQSPKYLFRKEGQNVTLSCEQNLNHDAMYWYRQDPGQGLRLIYYSQIVNDFQKGDIAEGYSVSREKKESFPLTVTSAQKNPTAFYLCASSADRTTYEQYFGPGTRLTVT.

About this clonotype itself: This may arise from a read error, as a much more abundant clone is one base away. The rearrangement links TRBV28 to TRBJ2-5; TRBD2 matches 7 bases. V dropped 3 bases and J dropped 4; count of bases not matched to a gene: 5. There are 14 residues in the CDR3. CDR1 MDHEN and CDR2 SYDVKM come from the germline V gene. Here the CDR3 DNA reads TGTGCCAGCAGTTTCTGCGGGAGTGGAGAGACCCAGTACTTC. This translates into CASSFCGSGETQYF.

This clonotype is termed medium-sized. This chain connects TRBV28 to TRBJ1-6; tentative D call: TRBD1 (5 bases). CDR3 size: 16 residues. CDR1 and CDR2 (germline): MDHEN, SYDVKM. Deletions cut 3 bases from V and 0 bases from J, with 9 bases between. Here the CDR3 reads CASSLGGSSYNSPLHF. The CDR3 coding sequence is TGTGCCAGCAGTTTGGGGGGAAGCTCCTATAATTCACCCCTCCACTTT.

This clonotype is termed medium-sized. The chain employs TRBV27 and TRBJ2-3, with 7 positions matching TRBD2. V trimming: 3 bases; J trimming: 2 bases; junction bases outside the gene matches: 2. The V gene's germline CDR1 is MNHEY and CDR2 SMNVEV (reference sequence). This CDR3 region has 14 residues. This CDR3 reads CASSFGTNTDTQYF. In DNA, the CDR3 is TGTGCCAGCAGTTTCGGGACTAACACAGATACGCAGTATTTT.